A selection of T cell receptor beta chains follows, all from one sample in a study of a mutant IDH1 vaccine in newly diagnosed glioma. These receptors' targets are unknown. Sequencing used immunoSEQ multiplex PCR; TCRdb keeps in-frame clones, though not all of them. This repertoire shows roughly 29,000 clones, 80% found once; its top ten account for 8% to 10%. The source material was PBMCs, sampled from a glioma patient whose treatment included an IDH1 peptide vaccine. These receptors all come from a woman aged 18-35 years with glioma. The conserved cysteine and the conserved F or W are not part of the CDR3 here. A D gene is named only where the DNA matches it firmly. The size of a clone is reported for some rows only, either as once, few or many, or as a class for expanded clones.

J gene: TRBJ2-5; D gene: NA; clone size: NA; V gene: TRBV5-1; CDR3 protein: ASTWGPAETQY
J gene: TRBJ1-2; D gene: NA; clone size: NA; V gene: TRBV4-2; CDR3 protein: ASSQDQGAKNYGYT
J gene: TRBJ1-1; D gene: NA; clone size: few; V gene: TRBV18; CDR3 protein: ASSPTRGADEAF
J gene: TRBJ2-7; D gene: NA; clone size: NA; V gene: TRBV7-5; CDR3 protein: ARSSPDTRQGYEQY
J gene: TRBJ1-4; D gene: NA; clone size: few; V gene: TRBV4-1; CDR3 protein: ASSQEPVDPNEKLF
J gene: TRBJ2-7; D gene: NA; clone size: NA; V gene: TRBV20-1; CDR3 protein: SASSTYEQY
J gene: TRBJ2-3; D gene: NA; clone size: NA; V gene: TRBV4-1; CDR3 protein: ASSQEGADTQY
J gene: TRBJ2-3; D gene: NA; clone size: NA; V gene: TRBV6-6; CDR3 protein: ASSHGSGWADTQY
J gene: TRBJ1-2; D gene: NA; clone size: few; V gene: TRBV5-1; CDR3 protein: ASSLLYWMTGSGYT
J gene: TRBJ1-1; D gene: NA; clone size: few; V gene: TRBV7-9; CDR3 protein: ASSLGGSGTEAF